This T cell receptor beta chain was found in a study of graft-versus-host responses after intestinal transplantation. Background on the study: Grafts were multivisceral, liver-intestinal, or isolated intestinal. Every recipient had anti-thymocyte globulin induction and 2 to 3 years of tacrolimus plus steroids. Broader study findings: Recipient bone marrow held GvH clones, some seen earlier in ileum or blood. The highest levels of circulating GvH clones went along with early declines in HvG clones after transplant.

Concerning this clone: Its specificity is unknown.

V lost 3 bases and J 3 bases, leaving 16 bases between the germline ends. The CDR3 has 17 amino acids. Per the germline V gene, CDR1 is SGHDT and CDR2 is YYEEEE. Clones were read by immunoSEQ multiplex PCR, and TCRdb kept only the in-frame ones, dropping some. Here the sample spans 100,000 or so clones, about 90% being singletons. The sequences come from unstimulated CD4+ T cells sorted from spleen or lymph node cells, collected before transplant. The receptor was derived from a human donor who was the organ donor for an intestinal transplant. V usage is TRBV5-6 and J usage is TRBJ1-6; D may be TRBD1 (5 bases). The CDR3: CASSYKMGGNYNSPLHF. The DNA for the CDR3 is TGTGCCAGCAGCTACAAAATGGGGGGAAACTATAATTCACCCCTCCACTTT.